Each of the 32 T cell receptor beta chains below was sequenced from the same sample in a study of blood T cell repertoires in COVID-19. Sequencing was performed with immunoSEQ multiplex PCR; in TCRdb, only in-frame clones are kept and a portion is missing. The sample has 350,000 to 400,000 clones; 86% are singletons. The sequenced sample consisted of peripheral blood. These receptor sequences come from a woman in her sixties or seventies with COVID-19, enrolled during active disease.

This clone was recorded at least ten times. The V and J genes are TRBV5-1 and TRBJ1-1, with D unresolved. V was pared by 0 bases and J by 4 bases, with 16 bases between. Germline lookup yields CDR1 SGHRS and CDR2 YFSETQ. CDR3 length: 16 residues. The CDR3 reads CASSLASTGRGTEAFF. CDR3 coding DNA: TGCGCCAGCAGCTTGGCCAGTACGGGTCGGGGCACTGAAGCTTTCTTT. Full variable domain (rest looked up from reference TRBV5-1 and TRBJ1-1): KAGVTQTPRYLIKTRGQQVTLSCSPISGHRSVSWYQQTPGQGLQFLFEYFSETQRNKGNFPGRFSGRQFSNSRSEMNVSTLELGDSALYLCASSLASTGRGTEAFFGQGTRLTVV.

V gene TRBV30 combines with J gene TRBJ1-1; 10 bases align to TRBD1. J lost 10 bases, V lost 3 bases, and 5 bases had no gene match. CDR1 GTSNPN and CDR2 SVGIG come from the germline V gene (reference sequence). The CDR3 loop spans 12 amino acids. CDR3 region: CAWRPRTGGAFF. DNA of the CDR3: TGTGCCTGGAGACCTCGGACAGGGGGAGCTTTCTTT.

This clone was counted between two and nine times. The chain uses TRBV30 and TRBJ1-5; the D is unclear. The CDR3 runs 13 residues. V was pared by 5 bases and J by 2 bases, with 10 bases between. The germline V gene has CDR1 GTSNPN and CDR2 SVGIG (reference sequence). CDR3: CAWPEVGNQPQHF. The CDR3 bases are TGTGCCTGGCCTGAGGTGGGCAATCAGCCCCAGCATTTT.

The V call is TRBV12-3 or TRBV12-4, the J call TRBJ1-1, with 7 bases identical to TRBD1. The CDR3 consists of 12 residues. The junction had 8 bases not matched to a gene; V was cut back by 6 bases and J by 10 bases. The CDR3 DNA reads TGTGCCAGCAGCCGGCGACAGGGTGTAGCTTTCTTT. Translated: CASSRRQGVAFF.

This chain uses TRBV19 with TRBJ1-4, with D tentatively TRBD1 (5 bases). The germline gives CDR1 LNHDA, CDR2 SQIVND (reference sequence). This CDR3 is built from 14 residues. Trimming removed 4 bases from V and 11 bases from J, with 17 bases in between. The CDR3 spells CASSTQISGHKLFF. In DNA, the CDR3 is TGTGCCAGTAGTACCCAAATTAGCGGACATAAACTGTTTTTT.

This clone has just a few counts. The rearrangement joins TRBV11-3 to TRBJ2-7, with 7 bases aligning to TRBD1. V shed 3 bases and J 0 bases; nucleotides not matched to a gene: 5. Germline V gives CDR1 SGHNT, CDR2 YENEEA. The CDR3 loop spans 15 amino acids. The CDR3 reads CASSLAGDSSYEQYF. CDR3 nucleotides: TGTGCCAGCAGCTTGGCCGGGGACAGCTCCTACGAGCAGTACTTC.

Many counts were recorded for this clone. The V call is TRBV6-1, the J call TRBJ2-5, with 9 bases aligning to TRBD2. V shed 1 base, J shed 5 bases, and the junction held 8 bases outside the gene matches. From germline, CDR1 is MNHNS and CDR2 SASEGT. CDR3 size: 16 residues. The DNA for the CDR3 is TGTGCCAGCAGTGAAGGGCTTAGCGGGGGATGGGAGACCCAGTACTTC. It translates to CASSEGLSGGWETQYF.

The chain has TRBV21-1 and TRBJ2-1; the table calls TRBD2, which could not be checked here. TRBV21-1 is flagged as a pseudogene. The CDR3 covers 17 residues. CDR3 sequence reads: CASSAWTSGFAYNEQFF. The CDR3 nucleotides are TGTGCCAGCAGCGCCTGGACTAGCGGGTTTGCTTACAATGAGCAGTTCTTC.

The CDR3, as DNA: TGTGCCAGCAGCGTAGGCGTGGGCGAGGGATGGTACAATGAGCAGTTCTTC. This codes for CASSVGVGEGWYNEQFF. The rearrangement links TRBV9 to TRBJ2-1; possibly TRBD2 for D (5 bases). V was shortened by 0 bases and J by 4 bases, with 17 bases between the two germline ends. The CDR3 contains 17 residues. The germline V gene has CDR1 SGDLS and CDR2 YYNGEE.

This clone was observed a single time. V usage is TRBV2 and J usage is TRBJ2-1; 11 bases agree with TRBD2. In germline, CDR1 is SNHLY, CDR2 FYNNEI. This CDR3 has 15 residues. V shed 2 bases and J 10 bases; nucleotides not matched to a gene: 7. Written as DNA, the CDR3 is TGTGCCAGCAGTGAATCCCGACTAGCGGGGATAGAGCAGTTCTTC. This translates into CASSESRLAGIEQFF.

The chain has TRBV6-5 and TRBJ1-1, with unresolved D. The CDR3 spans 11 residues. CDR1 and CDR2 from the germline V gene are MNHEY and SVGAGI. V lost 8 bases to trimming and J lost 1 base, with 5 bases between them. The CDR3: CASAANTEAFF. The CDR3 DNA sequence: TGTGCCAGCGCGGCGAACACTGAAGCTTTCTTT.

The J gene is TRBJ1-1, the V gene TRBV5-1; D may be TRBD1 (6 bases). The V gene lost 3 bases and the J gene lost 3 bases, with 12 bases spanning the gap. This CDR3 spans 14 amino acids. CDR1 is SGHRS, CDR2 YFSETQ, per germline. CDR3 coding DNA: TGCGCCAGCAGCTCTCAGGGGCCGGACACTGAAGCTTTCTTT. Translation gives CASSSQGPDTEAFF. Based on the CDR3 plus reference TRBV5-1 and TRBJ1-1, the full variable domain is KAGVTQTPRYLIKTRGQQVTLSCSPISGHRSVSWYQQTPGQGLQFLFEYFSETQRNKGNFPGRFSGRQFSNSRSEMNVSTLELGDSALYLCASSSQGPDTEAFFGQGTRLTVV.

CDR3 DNA: TGCGCCAGCAGCTTGTCCCAGGGGACGAACACTGAAGCTTTCTTT. This codes for CASSLSQGTNTEAFF. This chain links TRBV5-1 with TRBJ1-1, with D perhaps matching TRBD1 (6 bases). V was clipped by 1 base and J by 1 base, with 11 bases between them. The CDR3 loop spans 15 amino acids. In germline, CDR1 is SGHRS, CDR2 YFSETQ.

This sequence joins TRBV6-4 and TRBJ2-3, with 14 bases aligning to TRBD2. Germline V lookup: CDR1 MRHNA, CDR2 SNTAGT. This CDR3 spans 16 amino acids. V gave up 4 bases and J gave up 5 bases; unmatched junction bases: 5. The CDR3 protein is CASSVTSGGARDTQYF. The CDR3 DNA follows: TGTGCCAGCAGTGTGACTAGCGGGGGGGCCAGAGATACGCAGTATTTT.

The V call is TRBV4-3, the J call TRBJ1-6; tentative D call: TRBD1 (6 bases). This CDR3 has 15 residues. In germline, CDR1 is LGHNA, CDR2 YSLEER. The V end lost 0 bases, the J end lost 8 bases, and 11 bases lay between the germline ends. The CDR3 sequence: CASSQDRRGYSPLHF. The CDR3 region has the DNA TGCGCCAGCAGCCAAGATCGCAGGGGCTATTCACCCCTCCACTTT.

This chain joins TRBV19 and TRBJ1-1; the match to TRBD1 covers 7 bases. Germline V gene lookup returns CDR1 LNHDA and CDR2 SQIVND (reference sequence). Germline trimming cut 5 bases from V and 5 bases from J; bases unmatched to any gene: 5. The CDR3 is 13 amino acids. This chain's CDR3 is CASSAQGQTEAFF. The CDR3 nucleotides are TGTGCCAGTAGTGCCCAGGGACAGACTGAAGCTTTCTTT. The full variable domain, its missing parts supplied by reference TRBV19 and TRBJ1-1, is DGGITQSPKYLFRKEGQNVTLSCEQNLNHDAMYWYRQDPGQGLRLIYYSQIVNDFQKGDIAEGYSVSREKKESFPLTVTSAQKNPTAFYLCASSAQGQTEAFFGQGTRLTVV.

This clone has a handful of counts. The genes are TRBV7-9 and TRBJ1-1; tentative D call: TRBD1 (5 bases). Germline V gene sequence: CDR1 SEHNR, CDR2 FQNEAQ (reference sequence). This CDR3 contains 17 residues. V was trimmed by 1 base and J by 5 bases, leaving 20 bases between them. This chain's CDR3 is CASSLGIGGTAGTEAFF. The CDR3 bases are TGTGCCAGCAGCTTAGGTATAGGCGGGACGGCGGGAACTGAAGCTTTCTTT.

The rearrangement links TRBV6-5 to TRBJ1-2; TRBD1 aligns across 10 bases. The germline V gene encodes CDR1 MNHEY and CDR2 SVGAGI. The CDR3 contains 14 residues. V lost 7 bases and J lost 7; bases outside the gene matches: 9. CDR3 region: CASIPDRGDSGYTF. CDR3 nucleotide sequence: TGTGCCAGCATCCCGGACAGGGGGGATAGTGGCTACACCTTC.

The V and J genes are TRBV5-1 and TRBJ1-1; TRBD1 matches 11 bases. The V gene end was trimmed by 2 bases and the J gene end by 4 bases; junction bases not matched to a gene: 10. The CDR3 is 17 residues long. Germline CDR1 is SGHRS and CDR2 is YFSETQ. The CDR3, as DNA: TGCGCCAGCAGCTTCCAACTGCGGGGGACAGGGGGCACTGAAGCTTTCTTT. This codes for CASSFQLRGTGGTEAFF.

This clone was observed a few times. The chain carries TRBV9 and TRBJ1-5; D is uncertain. Trimming took off 4 bases at V and 5 bases at J, with 10 bases between the two ends. Germline values: CDR1 SGDLS, CDR2 YYNGEE. The CDR3 extends over 13 amino acids. The CDR3 DNA reads TGTGCCAGCAGCTCAGGTCCGTATCAGCCCCAGCATTTT. Protein product: CASSSGPYQPQHF.

The genes are TRBV6-1 and TRBJ1-3; D unresolved. CDR1 and CDR2 (germline): MNHNS, SASEGT. V lost 2 bases, J lost 0 bases, and 5 bases lay in between. The CDR3 extends over 14 amino acids. Here the CDR3 DNA reads TGTGCCAGCAGTGAACGGGGCTCTGGAAACACCATATATTTT. This sequence encodes CASSERGSGNTIYF.

The chain couples TRBV11-1 to TRBJ1-2; no clear D gene. Germline-derived CDR1 and CDR2 are SGHAT and FQDESV (reference sequence). The CDR3 spans 16 residues. V lost 1 base and J lost 8, with 20 bases in between. The CDR3 region is CASSLDWRSGGGGYTF. Here the CDR3 DNA reads TGTGCCAGCAGCTTAGACTGGAGGTCCGGCGGCGGAGGCTACACCTTC. The whole variable domain, filled in from reference TRBV11-1 and TRBJ1-2, reads EAEVAQSPRYKITEKSQAVAFWCDPISGHATLYWYRQILGQGPELLVQFQDESVVDDSQLPKDRFSAERLKGVDSTLKIQPAELGDSAMYLCASSLDWRSGGGGYTFGSGTRLTVV.

The chain recombines TRBV4-3 with TRBJ1-2, with a weak D call TRBD1 (6 bases). Trimming took 4 bases from V and 5 from J, leaving 23 bases between them. Per the germline V gene, CDR1 is LGHNA and CDR2 is YSLEER. This CDR3 has 17 residues. This chain's CDR3 is CASSRDLDSIRRYGYTF. CDR3 coding DNA: TGCGCCAGCAGCCGCGACCTGGACAGCATCCGACGGTATGGCTACACCTTC.

The chain uses TRBV6-6 and TRBJ2-5; TRBD1 matches at 7 bases. The V segment lost 5 bases and the J segment 3 bases; nucleotides outside the gene matches: 3. Germline CDR1 MNHNY, CDR2 SVGAGI (reference sequence). The CDR3 contains 13 residues. The DNA for the CDR3 is TGTGCCAGCAGTGTGACAGGGAAAGAGACCCAGTACTTC. The encoded protein is CASSVTGKETQYF.

The gene calls are TRBV7-2 and TRBJ1-4; 8 nucleotides match TRBD1. CDR1 and CDR2 from the germline V gene are SGHTA and FQGNSA. The CDR3 contains 16 residues. V was pared by 4 bases and J by 7 bases, with 11 bases of the junction left unmatched. CDR3 amino acids: CASSSATTGAGEKLFF. The DNA for the CDR3 is TGTGCCAGCAGCTCGGCTACGACAGGGGCCGGTGAAAAACTGTTTTTT.

The chain recombines TRBV18 with TRBJ2-2; no definite D call. This CDR3 contains 15 residues. V lost 3 bases and J lost 1, with 9 bases in between. The germline gives CDR1 KGHSH, CDR2 LQKENI. CDR3 DNA: TGTGCCAGCTCACCGTCGCAGAAGAACACCGGGGAGCTGTTTTTT. Residues: CASSPSQKNTGELFF.

The chain recombines TRBV19 with TRBJ2-3; TRBD2 matches at 8 bases. The germline gives CDR1 LNHDA, CDR2 SQIVND (reference sequence). The V gene end was trimmed by 9 bases and the J gene end by 5 bases; junction bases not matched to a gene: 16. The CDR3 is 16 residues long. DNA for the CDR3: TGTGCCAGCACGACGGGGATAGCGGGGCGAGGAGATACGCAGTATTTT. Translating it yields CASTTGIAGRGDTQYF.

This chain connects TRBV5-6 to TRBJ2-1; 8 bases fit TRBD2. Trimming removed 3 bases from V and 7 bases from J; junction bases left unmatched: 9. The V gene's germline CDR1 is SGHDT and CDR2 YYEEEE. CDR3 size: 15 residues. CDR3 loop: CASSSERGKVNEQFF. In DNA form, the CDR3 reads TGTGCCAGCAGCTCCGAGCGGGGGAAGGTTAATGAGCAGTTCTTC.

The rearrangement links TRBV7-9 to TRBJ2-5; D is unclear. The CDR3 runs 15 residues. V was shortened by 0 bases and J by 0 bases, with 8 bases between the two germline ends. Per the germline V gene, CDR1 is SEHNR and CDR2 is FQNEAQ (reference sequence). This CDR3 reads CASSLAWQDQETQYF. DNA for the CDR3: TGTGCCAGCAGCTTAGCTTGGCAGGACCAAGAGACCCAGTACTTC.

The sample holds many counts of this clone. The chain combines TRBV6-5 with TRBJ1-4; 8 nucleotides match TRBD1. The junction had 3 bases not matched to a gene; V was cut back by 2 bases and J by 7 bases. Per the germline V gene, CDR1 is MNHEY and CDR2 is SVGAGI. This CDR3 is 14 amino acids long. CDR3 sequence: CASSYGQGGEKLFF. The CDR3 coding sequence is TGTGCCAGCAGTTACGGACAGGGCGGTGAAAAACTGTTTTTT.

V and J are TRBV5-1 and TRBJ1-6; D possibly corresponds to TRBD1 (6 bases). Trimming pared 4 bases from V and 7 bases from J, leaving 9 bases between. CDR1 is SGHRS and CDR2 is YFSETQ in the germline V gene. The CDR3 is 13 residues long. CDR3 DNA sequence: TGCGCCAGCAGCCCTCAGGGGAATTCACCCCTCCACTTT. Amino acids: CASSPQGNSPLHF.

This chain connects TRBV7-7 to TRBJ1-3, with 9 bases identical to TRBD1. From germline, CDR1 is SSHAT and CDR2 FNYEAQ (reference sequence). The CDR3 length is 18 residues. The J segment lost 2 bases and the V segment lost 5 bases, leaving 13 bases of the junction unmatched. The CDR3: CASSPIRTRQGAGNTIYF. For the CDR3, the DNA is TGTGCCAGCAGCCCAATTAGAACCCGACAGGGGGCTGGAAACACCATATATTTT. The whole variable domain, filled in from reference TRBV7-7 and TRBJ1-3, reads GAGVSQSPRYKVTKRGQDVTLRCDPISSHATLYWYQQALGQGPEFLTYFNYEAQPDKSGLPSDRFSAERPEGSISTLTIQRTEQRDSAMYRCASSPIRTRQGAGNTIYFGEGSWLTVV.